A single sample is the source of the 11 T cell receptor beta chains below, sequenced in a study of T cell repertoires in cytomegalovirus infection. These receptors have no identified antigens. TCRdb used MiXCR to reprocess the reads, holding one entry per CDR3 protein. Of approximately 730,000 distinct CDR3 sequences listed, around 31% are singletons. The sequencing used cultured PBMCs, collected from culture after CMV antigen stimulation. Source of these receptors: a human donor in good health (CMV status not recorded). Some clones in this sample may be carry-over from other donors' samples.

This clonotype came up many times. This rearrangement joins TRBV7-2 to TRBJ1-5; D gene unclear. Germline CDR1 reads SGHTA; CDR2 reads FQGNSA. CDR3 length: 14 amino acids. V dropped 1 base and J dropped 6 bases, with 10 bases sitting between them. CDR3 sequence (DNA): TGTGCCAGCAGCTTAGTGCTGGTGGCTCAGCCCCAGCATTTT. Residues: CASSLVLVAQPQHF.

This clonotype was seen once. The rearrangement links TRBV7-6 to TRBJ2-1; no firm D call. Trimming took off 2 bases at V and 8 bases at J, with 13 bases between the two ends. From germline, CDR1 is SGHVS and CDR2 FNYEAQ. The CDR3 is made up of 14 amino acids. Here the CDR3 reads CASSLSGAVDEQFF. In DNA form, the CDR3 reads TGTGCCAGCAGCTTATCTGGCGCGGTCGATGAGCAGTTCTTC.

The V and J genes are TRBV7-2 and TRBJ1-6; D perhaps matches TRBD1 (5 bases). CDR3 length: 14 amino acids. The V end was cut by 0 bases, the J end by 12 bases, with 12 bases between. Germline CDR1 SGHTA, CDR2 FQGNSA. The CDR3 bases are TGTGCCAGCAGCTTAGCTCAGGGAACTTTACCCCTCCACTTT. As protein: CASSLAQGTLPLHF.

The chain has TRBV12-5 and TRBJ1-2, with D uncertain. CDR1 and CDR2 (germline): LGHNT, FRNRAP. Trimming cost V 4 bases and J 4 bases, with 7 bases left between them. CDR3 length: 12 amino acids. DNA of the CDR3: TGTGCTAGTGGTTCCTCCCCCTATGGCTACACCTTC. This encodes CASGSSPYGYTF.

The chain carries TRBV7-9 and TRBJ2-3; 7 bases are shared with TRBD2. CDR1 and CDR2 (germline): SEHNR, FQNEAQ (reference sequence). The J segment lost 2 bases and the V segment lost 5 bases, leaving 10 bases of the junction unmatched. This CDR3 has 16 residues. CDR3 nucleotides: TGTGCCAGCAGCCAGGCAACGGGGGGATTCACAGATACGCAGTATTTT. It yields the protein CASSQATGGFTDTQYF.

The sample holds many counts of this clonotype. The chain links TRBV7-2 to TRBJ1-1; D gene unclear. There are 13 residues in the CDR3. The germline V and J ends were trimmed by 5 bases and 4 bases, with 11 bases remaining between them. Germline V gives CDR1 SGHTA, CDR2 FQGNSA. CDR3 region: CASSPVLSTEAFF. CDR3 bases: TGTGCCAGCAGCCCTGTACTAAGCACTGAAGCTTTCTTT.

In regard to this clonotype: Since a much larger clone is just one base distant, this may be a read error. The chain carries TRBV7-6 and TRBJ2-2; D remains unclear. V lost 3 bases and J lost 4, with 3 bases in between. Germline lookup yields CDR1 SGHVS and CDR2 FNYEAQ. The CDR3 is made up of 12 amino acids. CDR3 in DNA: TGTGCCAGCAGCTTCACCACCGGGGAGCTGTTTTTT. Translation: CASSFTTGELFF.

The chain has TRBV20-1 and TRBJ2-5; 11 bases map to TRBD2. The CDR3 runs to 16 residues. CDR1 and CDR2 (germline): DFQATT, SNEGSKA (reference sequence). V lost 5 bases and J lost 1; bases outside the gene matches: 9. In DNA, the CDR3 is TGCAGTGCTCATAAGACTAGCGGGGCAATCCAAGAGACCCAGTACTTC. Its protein product is CSAHKTSGAIQETQYF.

In this sample, this clonotype turned up many times. The chain is built from TRBV7-2 and TRBJ1-1; D is unclear. The CDR3 length is 14 residues. Germline assignment: CDR1 SGHTA and CDR2 FQGNSA. The V end was cut by 4 bases, the J end by 4 bases, with 13 bases between. The CDR3 reads CASSSLNLVTEAFF. CDR3 bases: TGTGCCAGCAGCTCCCTTAACCTGGTCACTGAAGCTTTCTTT.

This clonotype was seen repeatedly, ten times or more. This chain connects TRBV7-6 to TRBJ1-2, with 7 bases lining up with TRBD1. Germline lookup yields CDR1 SGHVS and CDR2 FNYEAQ. The CDR3 is made up of 14 amino acids. With V trimmed by 5 bases and J by 5 bases, 8 bases remained unmatched. The CDR3 reads CASSPGTAAYGYTF. CDR3 nucleotides: TGTGCCAGCAGCCCGGGGACAGCCGCGTATGGCTACACCTTC. Combining the CDR3 with reference TRBV7-6 and TRBJ1-2 gives the whole variable domain GAGVSQSPRYKVTKRGQDVALRCDPISGHVSLYWYRQALGQGPEFLTYFNYEAQQDKSGLPNDRFSAERPEGSISTLTIQRTEQRDSAMYRCASSPGTAAYGYTFGSGTRLTVV.

This rearrangement joins TRBV19 to TRBJ2-7; TRBD1 matches at 8 bases. The CDR3 covers 14 residues. The V gene end was trimmed by 3 bases and the J gene end by 6 bases; junction bases not matched to a gene: 7. The germline V gene has CDR1 LNHDA and CDR2 SQIVND (reference sequence). Here the CDR3 reads CASSIGTGPSEQYF. In DNA form, the CDR3 reads TGTGCCAGTAGTATCGGGACAGGACCATCCGAGCAGTACTTC.